This section outlines one T cell receptor beta chain sequence together with its context. Its antigen is not yet known. No much larger clonotype is one base removed from it; base qualities were not supplied. The data originate from a study of tumor-infiltrating T cells and Merkel cell polyomavirus listed by TCRdb under 2017. With respect to the entire study: The study examined CD8+ T cells specific for the Merkel cell polyomavirus KLL epitope in Merkel cell carcinoma patients. Most of the whole-tumor samples were roughly 23-micron curls sectioned from formalin-fixed, paraffin-embedded tissue blocks. Across the study, one tumor sample was obtained as a frozen nodal tumor digest and one as a flash-frozen core biopsy of a metastasis. Disease stage at presentation varied among the patients, and patient follow-up lasted a median of 2.7 years, ranging from about 1.1 to 6.0 years. In 14 samples, KLL-tetramer-sorted cells taken from blood or tumor-infiltrating lymphocytes underwent TRB sequencing, as did some eleven matched whole-tumor samples. Patient treatments varied, were not standardized, and included chemotherapy, radiation and immunotherapies. Beyond this particular receptor, the publication reports: One limitation of the study is the small sample size (n of about twelve patients). More unique KLL-specific clonotypes in tumors (roughly 5-120 vs 0-3) was associated with a significant MCC-specific survival advantage (P = 0.0051). KLL-specific TRB repertoires were diverse and largely private, with only one public clonotype among more than 300 unique sequences, shared by two patients. Only a single viral epitope was studied, so T cells against other Merkel cell polyomavirus epitopes were not captured. A higher fraction of KLL-specific T cells within tumors (roughly 1.8-20% versus 0-0.14%) was associated with significantly better MCC-specific survival.

CDR1 and CDR2 are read off the germline V gene as SGHDT and YYEEEE. From the cysteine through the phenylalanine, the CDR3 covers 16 amino acids. CDR3 DNA only is kept here, 48 bases in frame from base 1. V and J are trimmed by 0 bases and 4 bases, and the gene matches miss 7 bases of the junction. Robust positive staining for Merkel cell polyomavirus Large T antigen was observed by immunohistochemistry in the tumors of all patients. About twelve Merkel cell carcinoma patients with robust KLL-tetramer+ populations, above 0.04% of CD8+ T cells, in blood and/or cultured TIL were included. Every patient was Caucasian, and patient ages ranged from 50 to 77 years, with a median of roughly 60 years. Lymph node tumors were analyzed for patients with unknown primaries presenting with nodal disease, or where primary tissue was insufficient. Library construction relied on the immunoSEQ multiplex PCR assay. Genomic DNA extraction, TRB sequencing and normalization were performed by Adaptive Biotechnologies (Seattle, WA). The authors' analysis ran thus. Clonality was calculated as one minus the Shannon entropy of productive TRB sequences, normalized by log2 of unique productive sequences. To identify KLL-specific clonotypes in tumors, TCRbeta CDR3 amino acid sequences were matched against the sequences from the tetramer-sorted sample of each patient. TCRdb stores this immuneACCESS table with in-frame sequences only. Part of the clones is absent; in the studies checked, under half of the shortfall reflects unresolved V genes, and no reason is known for the rest. For V, J and clone size, that table is used; D and trimming come from the DNA. In all, the sample holds 2,000 to 2,500 clones, and about 98% of those were seen once. The top ten hold over 2% of the sample.

The chain is made from TRBV5-6 and TRBJ1-3; TRBD1 fits 7 bases in the junction. The source material was lymph node tissue. The clonotype originates from a man in his 70s with Merkel cell carcinoma. The nucleotide sequence is TGTGCCAGCAGCTTGGGCGGGACAGCTCGAGGAAACACCATATATTTT. This encodes CASSLGGTARGNTIYF.